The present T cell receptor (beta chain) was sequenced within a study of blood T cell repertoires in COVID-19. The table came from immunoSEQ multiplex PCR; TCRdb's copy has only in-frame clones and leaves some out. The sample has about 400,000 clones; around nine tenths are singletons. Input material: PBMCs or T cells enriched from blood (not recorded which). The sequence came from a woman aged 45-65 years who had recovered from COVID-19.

The CDR3 bases are TGTGCCTGTAGCAGGGATTCCAGTCAGCCCCAGCATTTT. It is translated as CACSRDSSQPQHF. J is TRBJ1-5 and V is TRBV7-9; TRBD1 is a possible D gene (5 bases). The CDR3 contains 13 residues. Germline CDR1 and CDR2: SEHNR and FQNEAQ (reference sequence). V gave up 11 bases and J gave up 6 bases, with 17 bases separating them. The full variable domain, with the rest looked up from reference TRBV7-9 and TRBJ1-5, is DTGVSQNPRHKITKRGQNVTFRCDPISEHNRLYWYRQTLGQGPEFLTYFQNEAQLEKSRLLSDRFSAERPKGSFSTLEIQRTEQGDSAMYLCACSRDSSQPQHFGDGTRLSIL.